These 10 T cell receptor beta chains originate from one sample sequenced in a study of T-cell memory formation after mild COVID-19. TCRdb called the 5' RACE reads again in MiXCR, with one record for every CDR3 protein. The table has roughly 340,000 distinct CDR3 sequences, less than 20% seen once. The sample consisted of PBMCs or a T cell subset sorted from them (not recorded which). The receptors were gathered from a man between 18 and 35 years old who had mild COVID-19 (a few samples of this study predate the infection). Cell type and time point are not known.

This clonotype appeared many times. The chain is built from TRBV5-1 and TRBJ1-1, with D hard to call. Germline CDR1 is SGHRS and CDR2 is YFSETQ. V shed 2 bases and J shed 1 base, with 12 bases lying between them. The CDR3 runs 15 residues. DNA for the CDR3: TGCGCCAGCAGCTTAGCATCGGTGCGGAACACTGAAGCTTTCTTT. Amino acids: CASSLASVRNTEAFF.

V and J are TRBV27 and TRBJ1-5, with D hard to call. Trimming took 7 bases from V and 6 from J, leaving 19 bases between them. CDR3 length: 15 residues. Germline CDR1 and CDR2: MNHEY and SMNVEV (reference sequence). Written as DNA, the CDR3 is TGTGCCAGCACCTCGGCCCTGTCTATAGGTCAGCCCCAGCATTTT. Its translation: CASTSALSIGQPQHF.

The chain employs TRBV6-5 and TRBJ2-5; TRBD1 matches 8 bases. The CDR3 runs to 14 residues. Germline-derived CDR1 and CDR2 are MNHEY and SVGAGI. V gave up 10 bases and J gave up 3 bases; unmatched junction bases: 10. The CDR3 region has the DNA TGTGCCACCAACGACAGGGGCCGAAAAGAGACCCAGTACTTC. It translates to CATNDRGRKETQYF.

This clonotype was counted only a few times. The rearrangement joins TRBV7-9 to TRBJ1-5, with TRBD1 identical over 7 bases. Trimming took 4 bases from V and 1 from J; bases not matched to a gene: 10. CDR3 length: 17 amino acids. Germline CDR1 SEHNR, CDR2 FQNEAQ (reference sequence). This CDR3 reads CASSSYPGQKSNQPQHF. CDR3 in DNA: TGTGCCAGCAGCTCGTATCCGGGACAGAAAAGCAATCAGCCCCAGCATTTT.

V usage is TRBV5-1 and J usage is TRBJ2-3; D gene ambiguous. The CDR3 length is 14 residues. Per the germline V gene, CDR1 is SGHRS and CDR2 is YFSETQ. Trimming stripped 6 bases from V and 2 bases from J, with 13 bases between. In DNA, the CDR3 is TGCGCCAGCACGGACGCAGGTTCCACAGATACGCAGTATTTT. Its protein is CASTDAGSTDTQYF. The entire variable domain, with the rest obtained from reference TRBV5-1 and TRBJ2-3, is as follows: KAGVTQTPRYLIKTRGQQVTLSCSPISGHRSVSWYQQTPGQGLQFLFEYFSETQRNKGNFPGRFSGRQFSNSRSEMNVSTLELGDSALYLCASTDAGSTDTQYFGPGTRLTVL.

This rearrangement joins TRBV15 to TRBJ2-1; 11 nucleotides line up with TRBD2. The J segment lost 7 bases and the V segment lost 1 base, leaving 3 bases of the junction unmatched. Per germline, CDR1 LNHNV and CDR2 YYDKDF (reference sequence). The length of the CDR3 is 15 residues. The DNA of the CDR3 is TGTGCCACCAGCAGAGTAGGACTAGCGGGTAATGAGCAGTTCTTC. Its protein is CATSRVGLAGNEQFF.

The chain has TRBV18 and TRBJ2-7; 8 bases match TRBD1. Germline values: CDR1 KGHSH, CDR2 LQKENI. Losses at the gene ends were 4 bases for V and 3 bases for J; bases not matched to a gene: 11. The CDR3 contains 16 residues. CDR3 coding DNA: TGTGCCAGCTCACTGGGCTCGACAGGGGCTATCTACGAGCAGTACGTC. This sequence encodes CASSLGSTGAIYEQYV.

This clonotype occurred a few times. J is TRBJ1-1 and V is TRBV7-9; D is unresolved. This CDR3 contains 16 residues. Trimming left V 2 bases short and J 3 bases short, with 16 bases between. Germline lookup yields CDR1 SEHNR and CDR2 FQNEAQ (reference sequence). The CDR3 DNA reads as TGTGCCAGCAGCTTAAGAGGCGTCTCCGGTGACACTGAAGCTTTCTTT. Amino acid sequence: CASSLRGVSGDTEAFF.

This clonotype was recorded at least ten times. The chain uses TRBV7-8 and TRBJ2-5; TRBD1 agrees at 7 bases. This CDR3 has 14 amino acids. The V and J ends lost 5 bases and 4 bases, in that order; junction bases with no gene match: 7. Germline-derived CDR1 and CDR2 are SGHVS and FQNEAQ. CDR3 nucleotide sequence: TGTGCCAGCAGCGACCGGACAGGTAGAGAGACCCAGTACTTC. The encoded protein is CASSDRTGRETQYF.

The chain has TRBV7-2 and TRBJ1-5, with D tentatively TRBD1 (5 bases). Germline lookup yields CDR1 SGHTA and CDR2 FQGNSA. This CDR3 region has 14 residues. The V gene lost 8 bases and the J gene lost 1 base, with 12 bases spanning the gap. CDR3 residues: CASGDRTSNQPQHF. Written as DNA, the CDR3 is TGTGCCAGCGGCGACCGGACAAGCAATCAGCCCCAGCATTTT.